Presented here are 4 T cell receptor beta chains from one specimen sequenced in a study of vaccination effects on CD4 cells after COVID-19. Culturing for more than 9 days preceded CD4+ T cell isolation. Their recognized antigens are unknown. Clones were read by immunoSEQ multiplex PCR, and TCRdb kept only the in-frame ones, dropping some. This table holds 70,000 or so clones, approximately 80% found once. The sample here was CD4+ T cells from PBMCs cultured without peptide, taken before COVID-19 vaccination. Receptors were obtained from a human donor who received a COVID-19 vaccine.

The V gene is TRBV6-6, the J gene TRBJ2-5, with 13 bases lining up with TRBD2. The J segment lost 3 bases and the V segment lost 5 bases, leaving 3 bases of the junction unmatched. The germline V gene has CDR1 MNHNY and CDR2 SVGAGI (reference sequence). This CDR3 comprises 15 residues. The CDR3 sequence: CASSKTSGGKETQYF. Here the CDR3 DNA reads TGTGCCAGCAGTAAGACTAGCGGGGGGAAAGAGACCCAGTACTTC.

This clone occurred once. The chain is built from TRBV7-2 and TRBJ1-4; D is ambiguous. The CDR3 extends over 12 amino acids. V was trimmed by 1 base and J by 7 bases, leaving 4 bases between them. Germline V CDR1 and CDR2: SGHTA, FQGNSA. The CDR3: CASSLVGEKLFF. The CDR3, as DNA: TGTGCCAGCAGCTTAGTAGGTGAAAAACTGTTTTTT.

The chain uses TRBV30 and TRBJ1-4; D remains unclear. The CDR3 spans 13 residues. From germline, CDR1 is GTSNPN and CDR2 SVGIG (reference sequence). V lost 2 bases and J lost 8, with 12 bases in between. CDR3 loop: CAWSTQADEKLFF. The CDR3 DNA reads as TGTGCCTGGAGTACGCAAGCGGACGAAAAACTGTTTTTT.

This clone was seen only a few times. DNA for the CDR3: TGTGCCAGCAGCCCCAGCGGATTACAAAACTATGGCTACACCTTC. It specifies CASSPSGLQNYGYTF. The chain recombines TRBV5-5 with TRBJ1-2, with unresolved D. This CDR3 has 15 amino acids. V lost 4 bases to trimming and J lost 2 bases, with 15 bases between them. Germline V gives CDR1 SGHKS, CDR2 YYEKEE (reference sequence). Looking up the rest from reference TRBV5-5 and TRBJ1-2 gives the full variable domain: DAGVTQSPTHLIKTRGQQVTLRCSPISGHKSVSWYQQVLGQGPQFIFQYYEKEERGRGNFPDRFSARQFPNYSSELNVNALLLGDSALYLCASSPSGLQNYGYTFGSGTRLTVV.